Shown below are 24 T cell receptor beta chains from a single sample sequenced in a study of shared clonotypes between healthy human individuals. Sequencing used immunoSEQ multiplex PCR; TCRdb keeps in-frame clones, though not all of them. The sample has a few hundred thousand clones, roughly 70% seen once; the top ten hold 10% to 13%. Sequencing input: memory CD4+ T cells sorted from blood. Subset given: CD45RA-negative fraction. The receptor source for this set is a man aged 25-45 years in good health.

The chain is built from TRBV5-4 and TRBJ2-5; TRBD1 matches at 10 bases. The CDR3 is 15 residues long. V dropped 5 bases and J dropped 4; count of bases not matched to a gene: 8. The V gene's germline CDR1 is SGHNT and CDR2 YYREEE (reference sequence). The CDR3 loop is CASSYATGGRETQYF. In nucleotides, the CDR3 is TGTGCCAGCAGTTACGCGACAGGGGGCAGAGAGACCCAGTACTTC.

The rearrangement links TRBV7-2 to TRBJ1-2; the D is unclear. V lost 5 bases and J 4 bases, leaving 5 bases between the germline ends. The CDR3 is 11 residues long. CDR1 is SGHTA, CDR2 FQGNSA, per germline. The DNA of the CDR3 is TGTGCCAGCAGCCAGTCCTATGGCTACACCTTC. Translation gives CASSQSYGYTF.

There are a few counts of this clone. One end of the junction varies from germline; a read error may be responsible. J is TRBJ2-1 and V is TRBV7-7, with a tentative D call TRBD2 (6 bases). Germline CDR1 and CDR2: SSHAT and FNYEAQ (reference sequence). The CDR3 covers 16 residues. The CDR3 bases are TGTGCTAGCAGCTGGGGGTTAGGTAGCGGCTACAATGAGCAGTTCTTC. It is translated as CASSWGLGSGYNEQFF.

The V gene is TRBV10-3, the J gene TRBJ2-1; 8 positions match TRBD2. Germline CDR1 reads ENHRY; CDR2 reads SYGVKD. Unmatched junction bases numbered 9, after V lost 0 bases and J lost 8 bases. CDR3 length: 16 amino acids. CDR3 sequence reads: CAISESGAGASHEQFF. The CDR3 DNA follows: TGTGCCATCAGTGAGTCAGGAGCGGGGGCTAGCCATGAGCAGTTCTTC.

The V gene is TRBV7-9, the J gene TRBJ2-7, with 8 bases lining up with TRBD2. In germline, CDR1 is SEHNR, CDR2 FQNEAQ (reference sequence). J lost 4 bases, V lost 0 bases, and 5 bases had no gene match. The CDR3 loop spans 15 amino acids. The CDR3 here is CASSLASSGSYEQYF. CDR3 in DNA: TGTGCCAGCAGCTTAGCTTCCAGCGGGAGTTACGAGCAGTACTTC.

The genes are TRBV19 and TRBJ2-5; D possibly corresponds to TRBD2 (5 bases). Between the trimmed V and J ends, which lost 9 bases and 3 bases, there was a span of 20 bases. The CDR3 has 15 amino acids. CDR1 is LNHDA and CDR2 is SQIVND in the germline V gene (reference sequence). The CDR3 spells CASKRVARGKETQYF. In nucleotides, the CDR3 is TGTGCCAGCAAGAGGGTAGCGAGAGGAAAAGAGACCCAGTACTTC.

V usage is TRBV18 and J usage is TRBJ1-4; a weak D match, TRBD1 (5 bases). CDR1 is KGHSH, CDR2 LQKENI, per germline. This CDR3 comprises 14 residues. V was cut by 3 bases and J by 6 bases, with 11 bases left in between. In DNA, the CDR3 is TGTGCCAGCTCACCCCCGGGGGTTGATGAAAAACTGTTTTTT. Encoded protein: CASSPPGVDEKLFF.

This clone counts as medium-sized. The sample contains more than one DNA sequence encoding this CDR3. The chain is built from TRBV19 and TRBJ1-2; TRBD1 matches at 7 bases. J was trimmed by 7 bases and V by 3 bases; bases with no gene match: 5. The CDR3 covers 13 residues. The V gene's germline CDR1 is LNHDA and CDR2 SQIVND (reference sequence). The CDR3 protein is CASSITGVSGYTF. The CDR3 coding sequence is TGTGCCAGTAGTATCACAGGGGTGAGTGGCTACACCTTC.

The chain joins TRBV18 to TRBJ1-1; tentatively, D is TRBD1 (6 bases). The CDR3 loop spans 13 amino acids. The V end was cut by 4 bases, the J end by 1 base, with 7 bases between. Germline CDR1 KGHSH, CDR2 LQKENI. This CDR3 is CASSRTANTEAFF. In DNA form, the CDR3 reads TGTGCCAGCTCACGGACAGCGAACACTGAAGCTTTCTTT.

This chain connects TRBV28 to TRBJ2-7; 11 bases are shared with TRBD1. Per the germline V gene, CDR1 is MDHEN and CDR2 is SYDVKM. The CDR3 contains 15 residues. V dropped 5 bases and J dropped 5; count of bases not matched to a gene: 8. Written as DNA, the CDR3 is TGTGCCAGCAGTCGGTGGACAGGGGGCCGGGACGAGCAGTACTTC. It is translated as CASSRWTGGRDEQYF.

This clone came up a few times. V usage is TRBV10-2 and J usage is TRBJ2-5, with 8 bases matching TRBD1. Germline assignment: CDR1 WSHSY and CDR2 SAAADI. The V segment lost 4 bases and the J segment 0 bases; nucleotides outside the gene matches: 4. This CDR3 is built from 15 residues. This CDR3 reads CASSATGDYQETQYF. CDR3 DNA sequence: TGCGCCAGCAGTGCGACAGGGGACTACCAAGAGACCCAGTACTTC.

The rearrangement links TRBV5-1 to TRBJ2-5; maybe TRBD1 (6 bases). The CDR3 length is 15 residues. Between the trimmed V and J ends, which lost 4 bases and 4 bases, there was a span of 17 bases. CDR1 and CDR2 from the germline V gene are SGHRS and YFSETQ. DNA for the CDR3: TGCGCCAGCAGCCCTCAGGGGTCAGGCCCAGAGACCCAGTACTTC. It yields the protein CASSPQGSGPETQYF.

The V call is TRBV2, the J call TRBJ2-7, with 10 bases aligning to TRBD2. There are 17 residues in the CDR3. V lost 4 bases to trimming and J lost 1 base; unmatched junction nucleotides: 10. The germline V gene has CDR1 SNHLY and CDR2 FYNNEI. The CDR3 spells CASSGSFPGLASYEQYF. CDR3 DNA sequence: TGTGCCAGCAGTGGGTCTTTTCCGGGACTAGCGTCCTACGAGCAGTACTTC.

The chain uses TRBV29-1 and TRBJ1-2, with D unresolved. The V end lost 8 bases, the J end lost 4 bases, and 20 bases lay between the germline ends. The CDR3 is 14 residues long. Per germline, CDR1 SQVTM and CDR2 ANQGSEA. CDR3 protein: CSPKSDYRGYGYTF. In DNA form, the CDR3 reads TGCAGCCCCAAATCGGACTACCGAGGCTATGGCTACACCTTC.

This clone was detected a few times. The J gene is TRBJ2-7, the V gene TRBV7-8; perhaps TRBD1 as D (6 bases). Trimming pared 5 bases from V and 2 bases from J, leaving 19 bases between. Germline V gene sequence: CDR1 SGHVS, CDR2 FQNEAQ. The CDR3 is made up of 16 amino acids. The CDR3 DNA follows: TGTGCCAGCAGCCGCGACGGGACACCTCAACCCTACGAGCAGTACTTC. Its protein product is CASSRDGTPQPYEQYF.

This chain connects TRBV28 to TRBJ2-7, with D unclear. The length of the CDR3 is 13 residues. Germline CDR1 MDHEN, CDR2 SYDVKM. The germline V and J ends were trimmed by 4 bases and 3 bases, with 10 bases remaining between them. Written as DNA, the CDR3 is TGTGCCAGCAGTTCCCCTGGGGTCTACGAGCAGTACTTC. Translated, it gives CASSSPGVYEQYF.

The V call is TRBV5-5, the J call TRBJ1-4; D remains unclear. Germline V gives CDR1 SGHKS, CDR2 YYEKEE (reference sequence). The CDR3 loop spans 14 amino acids. V lost 4 bases, J lost 8 bases, and 15 bases lay in between. CDR3 coding DNA: TGTGCCAGCAGCGAGGCGGGGAACCCGGAAAAACTGTTTTTT. Encoded protein: CASSEAGNPEKLFF. The full variable domain, completed using reference TRBV5-5 and TRBJ1-4, is DAGVTQSPTHLIKTRGQQVTLRCSPISGHKSVSWYQQVLGQGPQFIFQYYEKEERGRGNFPDRFSARQFPNYSSELNVNALLLGDSALYLCASSEAGNPEKLFFGSGTQLSVL.

The rearrangement uses TRBV10-3 and TRBJ2-1, with 8 bases lining up with TRBD1. The CDR3 is 14 residues long. Trimming cost V 5 bases and J 4 bases; bases outside gene matches: 4. CDR1 and CDR2 (germline): ENHRY, SYGVKD. In DNA form, the CDR3 reads TGTGCCATCAGTCAAGGGACAGGATACAATGAGCAGTTCTTC. Translating gives CAISQGTGYNEQFF.

This clone appeared a few times. This rearrangement joins TRBV12-1 to TRBJ2-7; the table's TRBD2 call for D was not verified on the DNA. TRBV12-1 is described as a pseudogene. The CDR3 length is 16 residues. The DNA for the CDR3 is TGTGCCAGCAGCTTTGGTCGGCGGGAGAAGATTTACGAGCAGTACTTC. Amino acids: CASSFGRREKIYEQYF.

The chain uses TRBV18 and TRBJ2-6; 7 nucleotides line up with TRBD2. Germline V gene lookup returns CDR1 KGHSH and CDR2 LQKENI. The V gene end was trimmed by 6 bases and the J gene end by 0 bases; junction bases not matched to a gene: 11. The CDR3 extends over 18 amino acids. The CDR3 DNA follows: TGTGCCAGCTCCCGCGAGGCTAGCGGTTTCTCTGGGGCCAACGTCCTGACTTTC. Protein sequence: CASSREASGFSGANVLTF.

This chain joins TRBV6-1 and TRBJ2-4, with a weak D call TRBD2 (6 bases). CDR1 MNHNS and CDR2 SASEGT come from the germline V gene. Trimming pared 5 bases from V and 10 bases from J, leaving 12 bases between. The CDR3 runs 12 residues. The CDR3 DNA reads TGTGCCAGCAGTCCAGCGGGCGGGATTCAGTACTTC. Translating gives CASSPAGGIQYF.

The rearrangement joins TRBV19 to TRBJ2-7; tentatively, D is TRBD1 (6 bases). Germline values: CDR1 LNHDA, CDR2 SQIVND (reference sequence). The CDR3 runs 14 residues. Trimming removed 5 bases from V and 4 bases from J, with 15 bases in between. The CDR3 DNA is TGTGCCAGTAGTGTCGGGCAGGGGTCATACGAGCAGTACTTC. Its protein product is CASSVGQGSYEQYF.

This sequence joins TRBV30 and TRBJ2-1; 8 nucleotides agree with TRBD2. J gave up 7 bases and V 2 bases, and 7 bases lay outside the gene matches. This CDR3 is built from 14 residues. The V gene's germline CDR1 is GTSNPN and CDR2 SVGIG (reference sequence). The CDR3 is CAWSTGGSVNEQFF. CDR3 bases: TGTGCCTGGAGTACGGGAGGGTCGGTTAATGAGCAGTTCTTC.

The J gene is TRBJ2-4, the V gene TRBV27; 8 nucleotides line up with TRBD2. Germline loops: CDR1 MNHEY, CDR2 SMNVEV (reference sequence). The V segment lost 6 bases and the J segment 10 bases; nucleotides outside the gene matches: 8. This CDR3 spans 13 amino acids. In DNA, the CDR3 is TGTGCCAGCAGAGCGGGAGTCCGTATGATTCAGTACTTC. It encodes CASRAGVRMIQYF.